A selection of T cell receptor beta chains follows, all from one sample in a study of CD8+ T cells in alopecia areata. Clones were sequenced by immunoSEQ multiplex PCR, and TCRdb holds only the in-frame ones, with some missing. Of 87,000 or so clones in the sample, over 70% are singletons; the top ten hold around 16%. Sequencing used CD8+ T cells sorted from blood, obtained between weeks 43 and 45, from a patient treated with tofacitinib. The receptors here all came from a human donor with alopecia areata. Each CDR3 is given with its conserved first and last residue. The D gene is left open where the match is weak. Part of the rows lack a size; the others show once, few, many or a class for expanded clones.

j_call clone_size d_call v_call cdr3_aa cdr3_nt
TRBJ1-1 . . TRBV5-6 CASSLEMGGEAFF TGTGCCAGCAGCTTGGAGATGGGCGGTGAAGCTTTCTTT
TRBJ2-6 few TRBD1 TRBV10-1 CANEGQIVSGANVLTF TGCGCCAACGAGGGACAGATAGTTTCTGGGGCCAACGTCCTGACTTTC
TRBJ1-4 . . TRBV7-9 CASSLAYGATNEKLFF TGTGCCAGCAGCTTAGCGTACGGTGCGACTAATGAAAAACTGTTTTTT
TRBJ2-5 . TRBD2 TRBV27 CASSPERGGEETQYF TGTGCCAGCAGCCCAGAGCGGGGGGGCGAGGAGACCCAGTACTTC
TRBJ2-1 few TRBD2 TRBV29-1 CSVVGNSGGNYNEQFF TGCAGCGTTGTGGGGAACAGCGGGGGAAACTACAATGAGCAGTTCTTC
TRBJ2-7 few . TRBV29-1 CSVEEGSYEQYF TGCAGCGTTGAAGAAGGGTCCTACGAGCAGTACTTC
TRBJ2-5 . . TRBV29-1 CSVEGGGHRAETQYF TGCAGCGTTGAAGGAGGGGGTCATCGGGCAGAGACCCAGTACTTC
TRBJ1-1 . . TRBV7-8 CASSSSAGGLGTEAFF TGTGCCAGCAGCTCATCGGCGGGGGGGCTAGGCACTGAAGCTTTCTTT
TRBJ1-4 . . TRBV25-1 CASRAGGVGKLFF TGTGCCAGCAGGGCGGGGGGCGTTGGAAAACTGTTTTTT
TRBJ2-7 . . TRBV13 CASSLSAGYEQYF TGTGCCAGCAGCTTATCGGCCGGGTACGAGCAGTACTTC
TRBJ2-1 . TRBD2 TRBV10-2 CASLTPGLAGGDYNEQFF TGCGCCAGCCTTACCCCGGGACTAGCGGGGGGGGACTACAATGAGCAGTTCTTC
TRBJ1-1 . TRBD1 TRBV5-5 CASSGTGGRPEAFF TGTGCCAGCAGTGGGACAGGGGGACGACCTGAAGCTTTCTTT
TRBJ2-3 few . TRBV7-9 CASSLSRGTHQSQYF TGTGCCAGCAGCTTAAGTCGCGGGACTCACCAGTCGCAGTATTTT
TRBJ2-3 . . TRBV7-9 CASSWDFHTDTQYF TGTGCCAGCAGCTGGGACTTCCACACAGATACGCAGTATTTT
TRBJ2-3 . . TRBV7-6 CASSLAGGTDTQYF TGTGCCAGCAGCTTAGCTGGGGGTACAGATACGCAGTATTTT